The 18 T cell receptor beta chains listed next were all sequenced from one sample in a study of blood T cell repertoires in COVID-19. The protocol was immunoSEQ multiplex PCR, while the TCRdb copy is restricted to in-frame clones and leaves out a portion. The sample lists roughly 97,000 clones; 90% to 95% were seen once. The material sequenced was peripheral blood. These receptors originate from a human donor in a cohort sampled during active COVID-19.

This chain uses TRBV4-1 with TRBJ2-2; 9 bases align to TRBD1. V lost 4 bases and J lost 4; bases outside the gene matches: 10. The germline gives CDR1 MGHRA, CDR2 YSYEKL. The CDR3 is 17 residues long. The DNA for the CDR3 is TGCGCCAGCAGCCTCCCTCAACAGGGGGCGGGCACCGGGGAGCTGTTTTTT. It specifies CASSLPQQGAGTGELFF.

This clone is a singleton in its sample. The chain is built from TRBV4-3 and TRBJ1-4, with 9 bases identical to TRBD1. This CDR3 comprises 17 residues. Trimming took 1 base from V and 0 from J; bases not matched to a gene: 3. CDR1 is LGHNA, CDR2 YSLEER, per germline. CDR3 sequence (DNA): TGCGCCAGCAGCCAAGGGACAGGGGTCGCAACTAATGAAAAACTGTTTTTT. Translating gives CASSQGTGVATNEKLFF.

The chain recombines TRBV24-1 with TRBJ2-6; possible D gene TRBD1, 5 bases. The CDR3 contains 15 residues. Between the trimmed V and J ends, which lost 8 bases and 2 bases, there was a span of 12 bases. CDR1 and CDR2 (germline): KGHDR, SFDVKD. The CDR3, as DNA: TGTGCCACCACCTCAGCAGGGCCTGGGGCCAACGTCCTGACTTTC. Translation: CATTSAGPGANVLTF.

The rearrangement links TRBV4-3 to TRBJ1-3, with 7 bases identical to TRBD1. Germline V gene lookup returns CDR1 LGHNA and CDR2 YSLEER. With V trimmed by 4 bases and J by 2 bases, 2 bases remained unmatched. This CDR3 contains 14 residues. CDR3: CASSLTGTGNTIYF. The CDR3 DNA reads as TGCGCCAGCAGCCTGACAGGGACTGGAAACACCATATATTTT.

This chain links TRBV6-5 with TRBJ2-7; D is perhaps TRBD1 (6 bases). The CDR3 sequence is 15 residues long. Germline loops: CDR1 MNHEY, CDR2 SVGAGI. V dropped 7 bases and J dropped 3 bases, with 19 bases sitting between them. The CDR3 bases are TGTGCCAGCACCGAGGGTGTAGGGGGAATCTACGAGCAGTACTTC. This translates into CASTEGVGGIYEQYF.

This sequence joins TRBV7-2 and TRBJ2-5, with 7 bases matching TRBD1. This CDR3 has 14 residues. The V and J ends lost 4 bases and 1 base, in that order; junction bases with no gene match: 3. From germline, CDR1 is SGHTA and CDR2 FQGNSA. The CDR3 protein is CASSYYRGQETQYF. The DNA for the CDR3 is TGTGCCAGCAGCTACTACAGGGGCCAAGAGACCCAGTACTTC.

The chain carries TRBV7-2 and TRBJ2-1; 9 nucleotides align to TRBD1. V shed 5 bases and J 7 bases; nucleotides not matched to a gene: 6. This CDR3 is built from 14 residues. Germline V gene lookup returns CDR1 SGHTA and CDR2 FQGNSA. Written as DNA, the CDR3 is TGTGCCAGCAGCATAGACGGACAGGGGAATGAGCAGTTCTTC. It is translated as CASSIDGQGNEQFF. Supplemented by reference TRBV7-2 and TRBJ2-1, the full variable domain reads GAGVSQSPSNKVTEKGKDVELRCDPISGHTALYWYRQSLGQGLEFLIYFQGNSAPDKSGLPSDRFSAERTGGSVSTLTIQRTQQEDSAVYLCASSIDGQGNEQFFGPGTRLTVL.

The J gene is TRBJ2-7, the V gene TRBV5-5; TRBD1 agrees at 7 bases. The CDR3 is made up of 14 amino acids. With 2 bases clipped from V and 0 bases from J, the junction kept 2 bases outside the gene matches. The germline CDR1 and CDR2 sequences are SGHKS and YYEKEE (reference sequence). CDR3 loop: CASSLQGSSYEQYF. The CDR3 bases are TGTGCCAGCAGCTTACAGGGGAGCTCCTACGAGCAGTACTTC.

The genes are TRBV29-1 and TRBJ2-7; TRBD1 aligns across 7 bases. CDR3 length: 13 amino acids. Unmatched junction bases numbered 4, after V lost 4 bases and J lost 1 base. The germline gives CDR1 SQVTM, CDR2 ANQGSEA. This CDR3 reads CSVAGGQSYEQYF. The DNA for the CDR3 is TGCAGCGTTGCAGGGGGACAATCCTACGAGCAGTACTTC.

V usage is TRBV4-1 and J usage is TRBJ2-7, with a tentative D call TRBD2 (6 bases). V lost 2 bases and J 5 bases, leaving 16 bases between the germline ends. Germline values: CDR1 MGHRA, CDR2 YSYEKL. The CDR3 has 15 residues. The CDR3 nucleotides are TGCGCCAGCAGCCAAAAACTAGCTGGGGTGGACGAGCAGTACTTC. Translation gives CASSQKLAGVDEQYF.

V usage is TRBV5-5 and J usage is TRBJ2-2; 7 bases are shared with TRBD1. CDR1 is SGHKS, CDR2 YYEKEE, per germline (reference sequence). The CDR3 spans 15 residues. V lost 1 base to trimming and J lost 5 bases; unmatched junction nucleotides: 5. CDR3 amino acids: CASSLLGGRTGELFF. The CDR3 DNA reads as TGTGCCAGCAGCTTGCTAGGGGGCCGTACCGGGGAGCTGTTTTTT.

V gene TRBV19 combines with J gene TRBJ1-2; no clear D gene. Germline CDR1 is LNHDA and CDR2 is SQIVND (reference sequence). The CDR3 extends over 14 amino acids. V lost 3 bases, J lost 0 bases, and 8 bases lay in between. The CDR3 DNA reads as TGTGCCAGTAGTATTGGCAGTACTAACTATGGCTACACCTTC. This codes for CASSIGSTNYGYTF.

The chain couples TRBV24-1 to TRBJ2-1; the match to TRBD2 covers 8 bases. V lost 9 bases and J lost 10; bases outside the gene matches: 4. Germline CDR1 KGHDR, CDR2 SFDVKD. The CDR3 contains 11 residues. The CDR3 sequence: CATRSGREQFF. The CDR3 DNA reads as TGTGCCACCCGAAGCGGGAGAGAGCAGTTCTTC.

This chain uses TRBV18 with TRBJ2-5; 10 nucleotides line up with TRBD2. J lost 0 bases, V lost 0 bases, and 4 bases had no gene match. The CDR3 spans 17 residues. Germline CDR1 KGHSH, CDR2 LQKENI. CDR3 in amino acids: CASSPPVAGGYQETQYF. The CDR3 bases are TGTGCCAGCTCACCACCGGTAGCGGGGGGATACCAAGAGACCCAGTACTTC.

The chain combines TRBV29-1 with TRBJ2-5; TRBD2 aligns across 7 bases. Germline assignment: CDR1 SQVTM and CDR2 ANQGSEA. Losses at the gene ends were 6 bases for V and 6 bases for J; bases not matched to a gene: 1. The CDR3 has 10 amino acids. The CDR3 DNA is TGCAGCGTACTAGCGAAGACCCAGTACTTC. Its protein product is CSVLAKTQYF.

The J gene is TRBJ2-7, the V gene TRBV4-3, with 12 positions matching TRBD2. The V gene end was trimmed by 1 base and the J gene end by 6 bases; junction bases not matched to a gene: 4. Germline V CDR1 and CDR2: LGHNA, YSLEER. This CDR3 is 15 amino acids long. CDR3 nucleotides: TGCGCCAGCAGCCAAGCACTAGCGGGAGGAACCGAGCAGTACTTC. The encoded protein is CASSQALAGGTEQYF.

This rearrangement joins TRBV11-3 to TRBJ2-7; D perhaps matches TRBD2 (7 bases). V was trimmed by 5 bases and J by 5 bases, leaving 13 bases between them. From germline, CDR1 is SGHNT and CDR2 YENEEA. The CDR3 is made up of 13 amino acids. The CDR3: CASSGGAFDEQYF. CDR3 nucleotide sequence: TGTGCCAGCAGCGGGGGGGCGTTCGACGAGCAGTACTTC. Together with reference TRBV11-3 and TRBJ2-7, the CDR3 gives the full variable domain: EAGVVQSPRYKIIEKKQPVAFWCNPISGHNTLYWYLQNLGQGPELLIRYENEEAVDDSQLPKDRFSAERLKGVDSTLKIQPAELGDSAVYLCASSGGAFDEQYFGPGTRLTVT.

The chain carries TRBV2 and TRBJ1-5, with 12 bases identical to TRBD1. The CDR3 is 16 residues long. Trimming at V came to 5 bases and at J to 7 bases, leaving 9 bases not matched to a gene. Germline V gene sequence: CDR1 SNHLY, CDR2 FYNNEI. CDR3: CASSPQGQGARQPQHF. The CDR3, as DNA: TGTGCCAGCAGTCCCCAGGGACAGGGGGCAAGGCAGCCCCAGCATTTT.